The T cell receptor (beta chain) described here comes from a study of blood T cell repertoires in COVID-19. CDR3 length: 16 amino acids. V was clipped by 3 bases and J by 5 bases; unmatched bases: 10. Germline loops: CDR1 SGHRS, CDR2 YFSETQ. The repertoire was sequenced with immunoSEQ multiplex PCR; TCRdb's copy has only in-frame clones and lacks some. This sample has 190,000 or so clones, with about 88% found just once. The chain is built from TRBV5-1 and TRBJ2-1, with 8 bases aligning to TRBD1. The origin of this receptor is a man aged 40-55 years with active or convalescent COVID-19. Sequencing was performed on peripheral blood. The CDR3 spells CASSSGPGGANNEQFF. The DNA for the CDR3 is TGCGCCAGCAGCTCCGGACCAGGGGGCGCGAACAATGAGCAGTTCTTC. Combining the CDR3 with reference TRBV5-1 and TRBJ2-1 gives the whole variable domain KAGVTQTPRYLIKTRGQQVTLSCSPISGHRSVSWYQQTPGQGLQFLFEYFSETQRNKGNFPGRFSGRQFSNSRSEMNVSTLELGDSALYLCASSSGPGGANNEQFFGPGTRLTVL.